Described below is a single T cell receptor (beta chain) sequence and its context. This sample stems from a study of blood T cell repertoires in COVID-19. Study summary: Whether acute or convalescent, the COVID-19 samples came from the United States, Italy and Spain. PBMCs, B-cell-depleted T cells, or T cells provided the cDNA or gDNA that made up the material.

Per the study methods: Reference gene primer amplification in the assay estimated nucleated cell counts. TCRdb's table, derived via immunoSEQ multiplex PCR, lists solely in-frame clones and lacks some. V, J and clone size reflect that table, while D and trimming were determined from the DNA. The table lists about 220,000 clones, 84% of them singletons. This clonotype was obtained from a man aged 35-49 years who had recovered from COVID-19. Sample: peripheral blood.

CDR3 loop: CASSPGPGPFDEQFF. The CDR3 DNA follows: TGCGCCAGCAGCCCAGGCCCCGGCCCTTTCGATGAGCAGTTCTTC. The chain employs TRBV4-1 and TRBJ2-1; D uncertain. V shed 4 bases and J shed 8 bases, with 18 bases lying between them. Per the germline V gene, CDR1 is MGHRA and CDR2 is YSYEKL. CDR3 length: 15 amino acids.